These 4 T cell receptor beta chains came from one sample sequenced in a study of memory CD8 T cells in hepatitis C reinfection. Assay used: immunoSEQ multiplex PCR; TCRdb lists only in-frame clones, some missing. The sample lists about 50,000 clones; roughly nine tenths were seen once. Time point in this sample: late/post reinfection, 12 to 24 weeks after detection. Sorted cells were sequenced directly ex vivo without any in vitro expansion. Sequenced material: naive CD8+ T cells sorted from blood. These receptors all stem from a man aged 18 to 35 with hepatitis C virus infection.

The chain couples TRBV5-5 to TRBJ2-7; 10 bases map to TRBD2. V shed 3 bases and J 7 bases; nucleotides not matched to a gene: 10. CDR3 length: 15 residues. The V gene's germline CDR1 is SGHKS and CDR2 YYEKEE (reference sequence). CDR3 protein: CASSSGLAERGEQYF. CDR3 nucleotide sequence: TGTGCCAGCAGCTCCGGACTAGCGGAGCGGGGAGAGCAGTACTTC.

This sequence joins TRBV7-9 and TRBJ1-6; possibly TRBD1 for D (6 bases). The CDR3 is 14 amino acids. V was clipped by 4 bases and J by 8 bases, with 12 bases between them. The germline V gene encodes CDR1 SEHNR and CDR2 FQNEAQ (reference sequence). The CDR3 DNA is TGTGCCAGCAGCTCGTCAGGGGTTCATTCACCCCTCCACTTT. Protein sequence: CASSSSGVHSPLHF.

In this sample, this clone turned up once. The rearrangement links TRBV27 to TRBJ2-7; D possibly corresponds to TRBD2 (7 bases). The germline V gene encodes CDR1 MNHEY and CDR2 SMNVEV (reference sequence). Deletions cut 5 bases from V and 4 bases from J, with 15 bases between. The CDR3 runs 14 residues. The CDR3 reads CASSEGGAGYEQYV. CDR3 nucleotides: TGTGCCAGCAGTGAAGGGGGGGCCGGGTACGAGCAGTACGTC.

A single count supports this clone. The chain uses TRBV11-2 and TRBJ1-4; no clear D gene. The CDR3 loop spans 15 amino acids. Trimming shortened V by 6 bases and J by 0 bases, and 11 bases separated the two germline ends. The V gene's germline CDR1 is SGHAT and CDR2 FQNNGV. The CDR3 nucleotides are TGTGCCAGCAGTTTAACGGTTGCAACTAATGAAAAACTGTTTTTT. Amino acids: CASSLTVATNEKLFF.